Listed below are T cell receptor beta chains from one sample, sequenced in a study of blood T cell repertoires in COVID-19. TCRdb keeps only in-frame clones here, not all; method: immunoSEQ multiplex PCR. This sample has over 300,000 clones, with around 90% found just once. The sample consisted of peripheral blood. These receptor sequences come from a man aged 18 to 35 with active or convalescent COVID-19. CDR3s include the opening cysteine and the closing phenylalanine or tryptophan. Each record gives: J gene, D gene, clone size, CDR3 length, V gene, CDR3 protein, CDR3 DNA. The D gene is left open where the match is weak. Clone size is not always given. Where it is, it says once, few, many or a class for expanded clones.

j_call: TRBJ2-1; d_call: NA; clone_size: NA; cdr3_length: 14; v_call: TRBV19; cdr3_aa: CASSNFQGPNEQFF; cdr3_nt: TGTGCCAGTAGTAACTTCCAGGGCCCCAATGAGCAGTTCTTC
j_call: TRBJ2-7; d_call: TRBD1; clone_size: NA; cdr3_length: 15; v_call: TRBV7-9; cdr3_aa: CASSYGDSLLYEQYF; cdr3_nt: TGTGCCAGCAGCTACGGGGACAGTCTCCTCTACGAGCAGTACTTC
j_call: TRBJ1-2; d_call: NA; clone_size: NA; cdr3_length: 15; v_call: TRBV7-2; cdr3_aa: CASSDLNTPSYGYTF; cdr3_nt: TGTGCCAGCAGTGATCTCAACACGCCTTCTTATGGCTACACCTTC
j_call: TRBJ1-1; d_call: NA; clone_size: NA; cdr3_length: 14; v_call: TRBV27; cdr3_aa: CASSLLGRNTEAFF; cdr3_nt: TGTGCCAGCAGTTTACTAGGGAGGAACACTGAAGCTTTCTTT
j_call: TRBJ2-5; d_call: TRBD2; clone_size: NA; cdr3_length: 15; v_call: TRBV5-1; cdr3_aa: CASGLGLAERGTQYF; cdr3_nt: TGCGCCAGCGGCCTGGGACTAGCGGAAAGGGGGACCCAGTACTTC
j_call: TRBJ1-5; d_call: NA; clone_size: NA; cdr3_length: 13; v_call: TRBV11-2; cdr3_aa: CASSPGSNQPQHF; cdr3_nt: TGTGCCAGCAGCCCAGGGTCTAATCAGCCCCAGCATTTT
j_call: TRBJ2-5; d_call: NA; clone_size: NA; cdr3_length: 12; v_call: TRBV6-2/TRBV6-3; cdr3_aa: CASSGQIETQYF; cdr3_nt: TGTGCCAGCAGTGGACAGATTGAGACCCAGTACTTC
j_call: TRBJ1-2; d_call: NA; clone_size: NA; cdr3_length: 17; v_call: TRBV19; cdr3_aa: CASTSAQSFGTFGGYTF; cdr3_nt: TGTGCCAGTACCTCGGCACAGAGTTTCGGGACTTTCGGTGGCTACACCTTC
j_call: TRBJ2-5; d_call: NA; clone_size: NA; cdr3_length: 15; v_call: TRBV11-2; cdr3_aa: CASRPWLEEGETQYF; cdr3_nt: TGTGCCAGCAGACCCTGGCTCGAGGAGGGCGAGACCCAGTACTTC
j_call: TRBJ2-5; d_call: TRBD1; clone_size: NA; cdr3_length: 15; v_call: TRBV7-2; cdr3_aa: CASSLDSAGGETQYF; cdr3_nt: TGTGCCAGCAGCTTAGATTCGGCAGGGGGCGAGACCCAGTACTTC
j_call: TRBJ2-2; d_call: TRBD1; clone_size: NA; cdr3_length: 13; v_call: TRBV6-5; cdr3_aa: CASRTGGTGELFF; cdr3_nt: TGTGCCAGCAGGACAGGGGGGACCGGGGAGCTGTTTTTT
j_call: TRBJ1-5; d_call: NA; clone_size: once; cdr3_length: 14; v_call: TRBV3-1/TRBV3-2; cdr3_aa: CASRAGGSGQPQHF; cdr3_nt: TGTGCCAGCAGAGCGGGGGGGAGTGGTCAGCCCCAGCATTTT
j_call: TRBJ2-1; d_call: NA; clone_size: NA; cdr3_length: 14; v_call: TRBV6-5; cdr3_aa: CASSRTSEANEQFF; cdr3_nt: TGTGCCAGCTCAAGGACCTCGGAGGCCAATGAGCAGTTCTTC
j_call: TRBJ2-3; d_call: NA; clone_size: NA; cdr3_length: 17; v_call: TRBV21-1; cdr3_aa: CASSKGPASGIPDTQYF; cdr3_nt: TGTGCCAGCAGCAAAGGGCCGGCTAGCGGGATACCAGATACGCAGTATTTT
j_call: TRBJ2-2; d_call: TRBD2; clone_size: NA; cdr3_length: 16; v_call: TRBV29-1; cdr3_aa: CSVDAAGGPYTGELFF; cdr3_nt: TGCAGCGTTGACGCGGCGGGAGGGCCATATACCGGGGAGCTGTTTTTT
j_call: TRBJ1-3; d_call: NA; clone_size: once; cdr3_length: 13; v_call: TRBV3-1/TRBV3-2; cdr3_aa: CASSQVRGNTIYF; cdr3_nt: TGTGCCAGCAGCCAAGTCAGGGGAAACACCATATATTTT
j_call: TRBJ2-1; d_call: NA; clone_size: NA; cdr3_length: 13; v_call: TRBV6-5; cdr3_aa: CASRQRQNNEQFF; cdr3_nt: TGTGCCAGCAGACAAAGACAGAACAATGAGCAGTTCTTC
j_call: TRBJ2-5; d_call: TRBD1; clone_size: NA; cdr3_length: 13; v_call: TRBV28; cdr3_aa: CASTQDRVETQYF; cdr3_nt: TGTGCCAGCACCCAGGACAGGGTAGAGACCCAGTACTTC
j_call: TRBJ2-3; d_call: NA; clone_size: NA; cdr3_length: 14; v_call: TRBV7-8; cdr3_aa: CASSLLGSTDTQYF; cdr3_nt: TGTGCCAGCAGCTTACTAGGTAGCACAGATACGCAGTATTTT
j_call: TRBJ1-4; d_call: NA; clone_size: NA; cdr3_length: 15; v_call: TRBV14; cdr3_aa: CASSQGWTANEKLFF; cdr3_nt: TGTGCCAGCAGCCAAGGTTGGACAGCTAATGAAAAACTGTTTTTT
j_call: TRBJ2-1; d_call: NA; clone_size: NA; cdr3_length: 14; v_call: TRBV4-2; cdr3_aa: CASSQPRDYNEQFF; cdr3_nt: TGTGCCAGCAGCCAACCCAGGGATTACAATGAGCAGTTCTTC
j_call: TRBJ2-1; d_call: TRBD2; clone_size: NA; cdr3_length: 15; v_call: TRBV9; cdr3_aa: CASSKGLSAGNEQFF; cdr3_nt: TGTGCCAGCAGCAAGGGACTATCGGCTGGCAATGAGCAGTTCTTC
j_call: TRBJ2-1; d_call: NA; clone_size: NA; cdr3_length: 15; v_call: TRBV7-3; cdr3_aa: CASSLGSVAYNEQFF; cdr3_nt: TGTGCCAGCAGCTTAGGGTCCGTAGCGTACAATGAGCAGTTCTTC
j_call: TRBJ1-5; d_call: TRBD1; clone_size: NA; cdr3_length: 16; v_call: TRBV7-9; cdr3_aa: CASSLGGEDRDMAQHF; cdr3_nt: TGTGCCAGCAGCTTAGGGGGGGAAGACAGGGACATGGCCCAGCATTTT
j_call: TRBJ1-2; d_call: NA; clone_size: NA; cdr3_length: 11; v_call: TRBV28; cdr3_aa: CASSFEYGYTF; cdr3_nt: TGTGCCAGCAGTTTCGAGTATGGCTACACCTTC
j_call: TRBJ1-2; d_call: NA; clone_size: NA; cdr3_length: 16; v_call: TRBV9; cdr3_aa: CASSGPRPGGGYGYTF; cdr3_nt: TGTGCCAGCAGCGGACCTCGACCGGGCGGAGGCTATGGCTACACCTTC
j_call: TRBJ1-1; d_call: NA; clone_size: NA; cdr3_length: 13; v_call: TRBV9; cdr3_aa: CASSVVMNTEAFF; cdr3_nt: TGTGCCAGCAGCGTAGTTATGAACACTGAAGCTTTCTTT
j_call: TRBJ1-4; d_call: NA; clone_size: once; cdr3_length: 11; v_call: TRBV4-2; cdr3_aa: CASSQGAELFF; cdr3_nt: TGTGCCAGCAGCCAAGGAGCGGAACTGTTTTTT
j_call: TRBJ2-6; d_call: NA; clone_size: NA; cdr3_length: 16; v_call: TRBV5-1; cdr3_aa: CASSLGAPPGANVLTF; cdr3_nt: TGCGCCAGCAGCTTGGGGGCCCCCCCTGGGGCCAACGTGCTGACTTTC
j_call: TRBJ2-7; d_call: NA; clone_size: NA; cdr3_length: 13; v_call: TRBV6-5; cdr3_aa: CASSHGQPYEQYF; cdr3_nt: TGTGCCAGCAGCCACGGACAACCCTACGAGCAGTACTTC
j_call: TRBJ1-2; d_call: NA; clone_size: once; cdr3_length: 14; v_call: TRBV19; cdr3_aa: CASSIRGTNYGYTF; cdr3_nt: TGTGCCAGTAGTATTCGGGGGACTAACTATGGCTACACCTTC
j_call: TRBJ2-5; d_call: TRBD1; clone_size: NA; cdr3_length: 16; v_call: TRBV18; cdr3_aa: CASSRPTGKSQETQYF; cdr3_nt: TGTGCCAGCTCACGGCCGACAGGGAAAAGCCAAGAGACCCAGTACTTC
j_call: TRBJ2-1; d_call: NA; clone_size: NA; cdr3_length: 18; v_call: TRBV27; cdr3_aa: CASSFSVAVFRSYNEQFF; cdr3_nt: TGTGCCAGCAGTTTTTCGGTGGCGGTCTTCCGCTCCTACAATGAGCAGTTCTTC
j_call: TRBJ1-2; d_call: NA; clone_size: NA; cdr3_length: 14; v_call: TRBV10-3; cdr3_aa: CAISESMLSRRYTF; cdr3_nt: TGTGCCATCAGTGAGTCGATGCTCTCTAGGCGCTACACCTTC
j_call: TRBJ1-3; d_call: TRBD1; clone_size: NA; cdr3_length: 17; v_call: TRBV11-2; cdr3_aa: CASSITGGRSSGNTIYF; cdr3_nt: TGTGCCAGCAGTATTACAGGGGGTCGCAGCTCTGGAAACACCATATATTTT